A selection of T cell receptor beta chains follows, all from one sample in a study of blood T cell repertoires in COVID-19. Using immunoSEQ multiplex PCR, the repertoire was profiled, and TCRdb retains in-frame clones only, with some absent. This table holds fewer than 250,000 clones, around four fifths found once. The material sequenced was peripheral blood. Every receptor here comes from a woman aged 45-65 years with acute or convalescent COVID-19. The CDR3 runs from the conserved cysteine through the conserved F or W. The order of the fields is D gene, clone size, V gene, J gene, CDR3 protein, CDR3 DNA. D genes are given only for firm matches. Only some rows state a clone size, as once, few, many or a class for expanded clones.

D gene: .
clone size: .
V gene: TRBV6-5
J gene: TRBJ2-1
CDR3 protein: CASGGRRRSYNEQFF
CDR3 DNA: TGTGCCAGCGGAGGGAGACGTAGGTCCTACAATGAGCAGTTCTTC

D gene: .
clone size: .
V gene: TRBV3-1/TRBV3-2
J gene: TRBJ2-2
CDR3 protein: CASSHPYTGELFF
CDR3 DNA: TGTGCCAGCAGCCACCCATACACCGGGGAGCTGTTTTTT

D gene: .
clone size: .
V gene: TRBV24-1
J gene: TRBJ2-5
CDR3 protein: CATSEGRGGGGETQYF
CDR3 DNA: TGTGCCACCAGTGAAGGCCGCGGGGGCGGGGGAGAGACCCAGTACTTC

D gene: TRBD2
clone size: .
V gene: TRBV28
J gene: TRBJ2-7
CDR3 protein: CASSSSGPNYEQYF
CDR3 DNA: TGTGCCAGCAGTTCTAGCGGGCCTAACTACGAGCAGTACTTC

D gene: .
clone size: .
V gene: TRBV7-3
J gene: TRBJ1-1
CDR3 protein: CASSPTGNTEAFF
CDR3 DNA: TGTGCCAGCAGCCCTACAGGGAACACTGAAGCTTTCTTT

D gene: .
clone size: once
V gene: TRBV3-1/TRBV3-2
J gene: TRBJ1-4
CDR3 protein: CASSQRREEKLFF
CDR3 DNA: TGTGCCAGCAGCCAAAGACGGGAGGAAAAACTGTTTTTT

D gene: TRBD2
clone size: once
V gene: TRBV28
J gene: TRBJ2-7
CDR3 protein: CASSSGGVREQYF
CDR3 DNA: TGTGCCAGCAGTTCGGGGGGGGTGCGCGAGCAGTACTTC

D gene: TRBD2
clone size: .
V gene: TRBV5-6
J gene: TRBJ2-5
CDR3 protein: CASAAGVQETQYF
CDR3 DNA: TGTGCCAGCGCGGCGGGGGTCCAAGAGACCCAGTACTTC

D gene: TRBD1
clone size: .
V gene: TRBV6-5
J gene: TRBJ1-5
CDR3 protein: CASTSTGQRQPQHF
CDR3 DNA: TGTGCCAGCACCTCGACAGGGCAACGGCAGCCCCAGCATTTT

D gene: .
clone size: .
V gene: TRBV20-1
J gene: TRBJ1-2
CDR3 protein: CSATLEFGYTF
CDR3 DNA: TGCAGTGCTACGCTAGAATTCGGCTACACCTTC

D gene: .
clone size: .
V gene: TRBV27
J gene: TRBJ1-1
CDR3 protein: CASSIIRDTEAFF
CDR3 DNA: TGTGCCAGCAGTATCATCCGGGACACTGAAGCTTTCTTT

D gene: .
clone size: .
V gene: TRBV4-1
J gene: TRBJ2-7
CDR3 protein: CASSQDGLGGYEQYF
CDR3 DNA: TGCGCCAGCAGCCAAGATGGATTAGGCGGGTACGAGCAGTACTTC

D gene: TRBD1
clone size: .
V gene: TRBV16
J gene: TRBJ1-6
CDR3 protein: CASSPTGVSEPLHF
CDR3 DNA: TGTGCCAGCAGCCCAACAGGGGTTTCAGAACCCCTCCACTTT

D gene: .
clone size: .
V gene: TRBV29-1
J gene: TRBJ2-1
CDR3 protein: CSVLGPSYNEQFF
CDR3 DNA: TGCAGCGTTCTGGGGCCCTCCTACAATGAGCAGTTCTTC

D gene: TRBD2
clone size: .
V gene: TRBV29-1
J gene: TRBJ2-1
CDR3 protein: CSVEDGGNEQFF
CDR3 DNA: TGCAGCGTTGAGGACGGGGGGAATGAGCAGTTCTTC

D gene: .
clone size: .
V gene: TRBV6-5
J gene: TRBJ2-7
CDR3 protein: CASSYSPGSSYEQYF
CDR3 DNA: TGTGCCAGCAGTTACTCCCCGGGGAGCTCCTACGAGCAGTACTTC

D gene: .
clone size: .
V gene: TRBV3-1/TRBV3-2
J gene: TRBJ1-4
CDR3 protein: CASSPGLGQGRGKLFF
CDR3 DNA: TGTGCCAGCAGCCCTGGGTTAGGCCAGGGAAGGGGAAAACTGTTTTTT

D gene: TRBD2
clone size: .
V gene: TRBV5-1
J gene: TRBJ2-2
CDR3 protein: CASSLDGTSGRAGELFF
CDR3 DNA: TGCGCCAGCAGCTTGGACGGGACTAGCGGGAGGGCCGGGGAGCTGTTTTTT

D gene: TRBD1
clone size: .
V gene: TRBV6-1
J gene: TRBJ1-1
CDR3 protein: CASSEQGARTEAFF
CDR3 DNA: TGTGCCAGCAGTGAACAGGGGGCGAGGACTGAAGCTTTCTTT

D gene: TRBD2
clone size: .
V gene: TRBV11-3
J gene: TRBJ2-5
CDR3 protein: CASSPGLAGDGETQYF
CDR3 DNA: TGTGCCAGTAGCCCGGGACTAGCGGGAGACGGAGAGACCCAGTACTTC

D gene: TRBD2
clone size: .
V gene: TRBV6-2/TRBV6-3
J gene: TRBJ2-3
CDR3 protein: CASSWTSGRPYTDTQYF
CDR3 DNA: TGTGCCAGCAGCTGGACTAGCGGGAGGCCATACACAGATACGCAGTATTTT

D gene: TRBD1
clone size: .
V gene: TRBV30
J gene: TRBJ2-1
CDR3 protein: CAWSASRTGAYNEQFF
CDR3 DNA: TGTGCCTGGAGTGCCTCCCGGACAGGGGCTTACAATGAGCAGTTCTTC

D gene: .
clone size: .
V gene: TRBV18
J gene: TRBJ2-2
CDR3 protein: CASSPDGGLNTGELFF
CDR3 DNA: TGTGCCAGCTCACCAGACGGAGGCCTGAACACCGGGGAGCTGTTTTTT

D gene: TRBD1
clone size: few
V gene: TRBV4-1
J gene: TRBJ1-6
CDR3 protein: CASSQDQYRDRSPLHF
CDR3 DNA: TGCGCCAGCAGCCAAGATCAATACAGGGACAGGTCACCCCTCCACTTT

D gene: .
clone size: .
V gene: TRBV5-4
J gene: TRBJ2-5
CDR3 protein: CASSRQQGKETQYF
CDR3 DNA: TGTGCCAGCAGTCGCCAACAGGGCAAAGAGACCCAGTACTTC

D gene: .
clone size: many
V gene: TRBV10-2
J gene: TRBJ2-3
CDR3 protein: CASSPLGGAGTDTQYF
CDR3 DNA: TGCGCCAGCAGCCCTCTGGGCGGAGCGGGCACAGATACGCAGTATTTT

D gene: .
clone size: once
V gene: TRBV13
J gene: TRBJ1-2
CDR3 protein: CASSLRDGRGRSGYTF
CDR3 DNA: TGTGCCAGCAGCTTAAGAGATGGCAGGGGAAGAAGTGGCTACACCTTC

D gene: .
clone size: .
V gene: TRBV28
J gene: TRBJ1-3
CDR3 protein: CASSTPDSSSGNTIYF
CDR3 DNA: TGTGCCAGCAGTACCCCGGACAGTTCCTCTGGAAACACCATATATTTT

D gene: .
clone size: .
V gene: TRBV11-2
J gene: TRBJ2-7
CDR3 protein: CASSSLGGGYEQYF
CDR3 DNA: TGTGCCAGCAGCTCACTAGGCGGCGGTTACGAGCAGTACTTC

D gene: TRBD2
clone size: once
V gene: TRBV10-3
J gene: TRBJ2-1
CDR3 protein: CATGSGLAGQDEQFF
CDR3 DNA: TGTGCCACCGGCTCTGGACTAGCGGGACAGGATGAGCAGTTCTTC

D gene: TRBD1
clone size: .
V gene: TRBV5-1
J gene: TRBJ1-3
CDR3 protein: CASSGSDRATGNTIYF
CDR3 DNA: TGCGCCAGCAGCGGATCGGACAGGGCAACTGGAAACACCATATATTTT

D gene: .
clone size: .
V gene: TRBV2
J gene: TRBJ2-5
CDR3 protein: CASGQNLETQYF
CDR3 DNA: TGTGCCAGCGGACAGAACTTAGAGACCCAGTACTTC

D gene: .
clone size: .
V gene: TRBV6-5
J gene: TRBJ1-5
CDR3 protein: CASSPRQVNQPQHF
CDR3 DNA: TGTGCCAGCTCACCTAGACAGGTTAATCAGCCCCAGCATTTT

D gene: .
clone size: few
V gene: TRBV30
J gene: TRBJ2-7
CDR3 protein: CAWGDSRSGNF
CDR3 DNA: TGTGCCTGGGGGGACTCCCGCAGTGGAAACTTC

D gene: .
clone size: .
V gene: TRBV30
J gene: TRBJ2-5
CDR3 protein: CAWSAGGKETQYF
CDR3 DNA: TGTGCCTGGAGTGCGGGTGGTAAGGAGACCCAGTACTTC

D gene: .
clone size: many
V gene: TRBV27
J gene: TRBJ2-2
CDR3 protein: CASKPLTDTGELFF
CDR3 DNA: TGTGCCAGCAAACCATTGACAGACACCGGGGAGCTGTTTTTT

D gene: .
clone size: .
V gene: TRBV15
J gene: TRBJ2-7
CDR3 protein: CATSSLGANGRYEQYF
CDR3 DNA: TGTGCCACCAGCAGTTTGGGGGCTAATGGCCGCTACGAGCAGTACTTC

D gene: TRBD2
clone size: once
V gene: TRBV7-9
J gene: TRBJ2-5
CDR3 protein: CASSFPGTSGTAHF
CDR3 DNA: TGTGCCAGCAGCTTCCCCGGGACTAGCGGGACGGCGCACTTC

D gene: .
clone size: .
V gene: TRBV24-1
J gene: TRBJ2-3
CDR3 protein: CATSEEGWFADTQYF
CDR3 DNA: TGTGCCACCAGTGAGGAGGGCTGGTTTGCAGATACGCAGTATTTT

D gene: TRBD1
clone size: .
V gene: TRBV5-6
J gene: TRBJ2-6
CDR3 protein: CASSLTGAGANVLTF
CDR3 DNA: TGTGCCAGCAGCTTGACAGGGGCTGGGGCCAACGTCCTGACTTTC

D gene: TRBD1
clone size: .
V gene: TRBV9
J gene: TRBJ2-5
CDR3 protein: CASSVMGTDQETQYF
CDR3 DNA: TGTGCCAGCAGTGTAATGGGGACAGACCAAGAGACCCAGTACTTC

D gene: .
clone size: .
V gene: TRBV24-1
J gene: TRBJ1-2
CDR3 protein: CATSDDGNFYGYTF
CDR3 DNA: TGTGCCACCAGTGATGACGGGAATTTCTATGGCTACACCTTC

D gene: TRBD1
clone size: .
V gene: TRBV7-2
J gene: TRBJ1-1
CDR3 protein: CASSPYNPGTEDFF
CDR3 DNA: TGTGCCAGCAGCCCATATAACCCCGGGACAGAGGATTTCTTT

D gene: .
clone size: .
V gene: TRBV24-1
J gene: TRBJ2-3
CDR3 protein: CATSDVKHRPTDTQYF
CDR3 DNA: TGTGCCACCAGTGACGTCAAACACAGACCCACAGATACGCAGTATTTT

D gene: .
clone size: .
V gene: TRBV18
J gene: TRBJ2-7
CDR3 protein: CASSSLRGFEQYF
CDR3 DNA: TGTGCCAGCTCATCCCTCCGGGGTTTCGAGCAGTACTTC

D gene: TRBD2
clone size: .
V gene: TRBV5-6
J gene: TRBJ2-1
CDR3 protein: CASSFSGRPYNEQFF
CDR3 DNA: TGTGCCAGCAGCTTTAGCGGGAGACCCTACAATGAGCAGTTCTTC

D gene: .
clone size: .
V gene: TRBV28
J gene: TRBJ1-6
CDR3 protein: CASRGPLNSPLHF
CDR3 DNA: TGTGCCAGCAGGGGGCCCCTAAATTCACCCCTCCACTTT

D gene: .
clone size: .
V gene: TRBV29-1
J gene: TRBJ1-3
CDR3 protein: CSVGGPQGNTIYF
CDR3 DNA: TGCAGCGTTGGGGGCCCGCAGGGAAACACCATATATTTT

D gene: TRBD1
clone size: .
V gene: TRBV19
J gene: TRBJ1-1
CDR3 protein: CASSILAGGEAFF
CDR3 DNA: TGTGCCAGTAGTATCCTGGCAGGGGGTGAAGCTTTCTTT

D gene: TRBD2
clone size: .
V gene: TRBV2
J gene: TRBJ2-1
CDR3 protein: CASTEPGLRPERNEQFF
CDR3 DNA: TGTGCCAGCACTGAACCGGGACTAAGGCCGGAAAGAAATGAGCAGTTCTTC

D gene: TRBD1
clone size: .
V gene: TRBV15
J gene: TRBJ1-1
CDR3 protein: CATSREDRAAFF
CDR3 DNA: TGTGCCACCAGCAGAGAAGACAGGGCGGCTTTCTTT

D gene: .
clone size: .
V gene: TRBV9
J gene: TRBJ2-1
CDR3 protein: CASSVVPYNEQFF
CDR3 DNA: TGTGCCAGCAGCGTAGTTCCTTACAATGAGCAGTTCTTC